These T cell receptor beta chains were read from a single sample in a study of T cell responses to AZD1222 COVID-19 vaccine. Data came from immunoSEQ multiplex PCR; TCRdb stores just in-frame clones and leaves some out. The sample holds around 140,000 clones; 89% are singletons and the top ten take 1.5% to 2%. This specimen consisted of peripheral blood, obtained 28 days after the second AZD1222 dose. The receptors come from an adult who received the AZD1222 COVID-19 vaccine. Both conserved end residues are part of each CDR3. Not every row has a clone size; where given, it reads once, few, many or a size class.

V gene	clone size	CDR3 protein
TRBV9	.	CASSVGTKNTEAFF
TRBV28	.	CASTLLGTEAFF
TRBV6-1	.	CASSEAWQRYEKLFF
TRBV3-1/TRBV3-2	few	CASSPPGLASNEQFF
TRBV7-3	.	CASSLRKRRREGTNYGYTF
TRBV28	.	CASSFQETQYF
TRBV19	.	CASSTNMNTEAFF
TRBV4-2	.	CASSHPQASQGPNYGYTF
TRBV4-3	.	CASSQERVGEKLFF
TRBV9	.	CASSNRLNNEQFF
TRBV9	.	CASSPTLAGFYNEQFF
TRBV19	.	CASETGGLIGSTEAFF
TRBV19	few	CASSAQGQPQHF
TRBV6-5	.	CASSYDVLYGYTF
TRBV27	.	CASRQGMASGANVLTF
TRBV3-1/TRBV3-2	.	CASSQAPPFTGVYEQYF
TRBV13	.	CASSLSRRERGKTQYF
TRBV30	.	CAWSSGPNEKLFF
TRBV19	.	CASSNRDRFSNQPQHF
TRBV18	.	CASSPRTGAGNTEAFF
TRBV9	.	CASSAGRISGNTIYF
TRBV30	.	CAWSAGDRYGGYGYTF
TRBV7-9	.	CASSLIETGDEAFF
TRBV7-9	.	CASSSDFGGGKETQYF
TRBV6-6	.	CASSYSLGGPNEKLFF
TRBV28	.	CATSGPLNQPQHF
TRBV11-1	.	CASSLVSSHLPYEQYF
TRBV6-2/TRBV6-3	medium-sized	CASSYSAAEGDEQYF
TRBV7-8	.	CASSFTDNTEAFF
TRBV6-4	.	CASSVAGGGNEQFF
TRBV12-3/TRBV12-4	.	CASSTNYGYTF
TRBV2	.	CASSAEGEASYSNQPQHF